These T cell receptor beta chains were read from a single sample in a study of technical replicates of blood from a few donors. Only in-frame clones appear in the TCRdb table, and some are missing; sequencing was by immunoSEQ multiplex PCR. This sample yields roughly 80,000 clones, of which over 75% are seen a single time; 0.35% to 0.5% belongs to the top ten. The sample taken for sequencing was T cells isolated from PBMCs. The receptors were gathered from a human donor in good health. CDR3s include the opening cysteine and the closing phenylalanine or tryptophan. Fields, in order: CDR3 protein, CDR3 DNA, clone size, D gene, V gene, J gene. D genes are given only for firm matches. Size is stated for part of the rows, as once, few or many counts, or as a class when the clone is expanded.

cdr3_aa: CASSVTRESGANVLTF
cdr3_nt: TGTGCCAGTAGTGTTACACGGGAAAGTGGGGCCAACGTCCTGACTTTC
clone_size: once
d_call: NA
v_call: TRBV19
j_call: TRBJ2-6

cdr3_aa: CASSAYFQGRDEQYF
cdr3_nt: TGCGCCAGCAGCGCATATTTTCAAGGTCGGGACGAGCAGTACTTC
clone_size: NA
d_call: NA
v_call: TRBV5-1
j_call: TRBJ2-7

cdr3_aa: CASSLGVNTEAFF
cdr3_nt: TGTGCCAGCAGTTTAGGAGTGAACACTGAAGCTTTCTTT
clone_size: NA
d_call: NA
v_call: TRBV28
j_call: TRBJ1-1

cdr3_aa: CASSFSTDNYGYTF
cdr3_nt: TGTGCCAGCAGTTTTTCGACAGATAACTATGGCTACACCTTC
clone_size: NA
d_call: NA
v_call: TRBV28
j_call: TRBJ1-2

cdr3_aa: CASSLTLSGNTGELFF
cdr3_nt: TGTGCCAGCAGCTTAACGTTAAGCGGGAACACCGGGGAGCTGTTTTTT
clone_size: few
d_call: NA
v_call: TRBV7-3
j_call: TRBJ2-2

cdr3_aa: CASRSREVKLFF
cdr3_nt: TGTGCCAGTAGGAGCAGGGAGGTAAAACTGTTTTTT
clone_size: NA
d_call: NA
v_call: TRBV19
j_call: TRBJ1-4

cdr3_aa: CATSRAGTDVPELFF
cdr3_nt: TGTGCCACCAGCAGAGCCGGGACAGACGTACCTGAACTGTTTTTT
clone_size: NA
d_call: TRBD1
v_call: TRBV15
j_call: TRBJ1-4

cdr3_aa: CASSQLQGEETQYF
cdr3_nt: TGCGCCAGCAGCCAATTACAGGGGGAGGAGACCCAGTACTTC
clone_size: once
d_call: TRBD1
v_call: TRBV4-1
j_call: TRBJ2-5

cdr3_aa: CASSLTVMAEQFF
cdr3_nt: TGTGCCAGCAGCTTAACAGTTATGGCTGAGCAGTTCTTC
clone_size: NA
d_call: NA
v_call: TRBV7-8
j_call: TRBJ2-1

cdr3_aa: CASSYSSGRADTQYF
cdr3_nt: TGTGCCAGCAGTTACTCAAGCGGGAGGGCAGATACGCAGTATTTT
clone_size: NA
d_call: TRBD2
v_call: TRBV6-5
j_call: TRBJ2-3

cdr3_aa: CASSLQGNYGYTF
cdr3_nt: TGTGCCAGCAGCTTGCAGGGTAACTATGGCTACACCTTC
clone_size: NA
d_call: NA
v_call: TRBV5-5
j_call: TRBJ1-2

cdr3_aa: CASSFGLHYGYTF
cdr3_nt: TGTGCCAGCAGTTTTGGACTTCACTATGGCTACACCTTC
clone_size: NA
d_call: NA
v_call: TRBV28
j_call: TRBJ1-2

cdr3_aa: CASEISGRGTGELFF
cdr3_nt: TGTGCCAGCGAAATATCCGGGAGGGGCACCGGGGAGCTGTTTTTT
clone_size: once
d_call: TRBD2
v_call: TRBV27
j_call: TRBJ2-2

cdr3_aa: CASSHTGTLLYEQYF
cdr3_nt: TGTGCCAGCAGTCATACCGGGACACTCTTATACGAGCAGTACTTC
clone_size: NA
d_call: NA
v_call: TRBV27
j_call: TRBJ2-7

cdr3_aa: CASSFSGTGTGELFF
cdr3_nt: TGTGCCAGCAGCTTTTCCGGGACAGGGACCGGGGAGCTGTTTTTT
clone_size: NA
d_call: TRBD1
v_call: TRBV7-3
j_call: TRBJ2-2

cdr3_aa: CASSLAGGGMFGYGYTF
cdr3_nt: TGTGCCAGCAGCTTGGCAGGGGGTGGGATGTTTGGCTATGGCTACACCTTC
clone_size: NA
d_call: TRBD1
v_call: TRBV5-4
j_call: TRBJ1-2

cdr3_aa: CATSRESLAGGGYTQYF
cdr3_nt: TGTGCCACCAGCAGAGAAAGCCTAGCGGGAGGAGGGTATACGCAGTATTTT
clone_size: NA
d_call: TRBD2
v_call: TRBV15
j_call: TRBJ2-3

cdr3_aa: CASSTHTVNTEAFF
cdr3_nt: TGTGCCAGTAGTACTCACACAGTGAACACTGAAGCTTTCTTT
clone_size: few
d_call: NA
v_call: TRBV19
j_call: TRBJ1-1